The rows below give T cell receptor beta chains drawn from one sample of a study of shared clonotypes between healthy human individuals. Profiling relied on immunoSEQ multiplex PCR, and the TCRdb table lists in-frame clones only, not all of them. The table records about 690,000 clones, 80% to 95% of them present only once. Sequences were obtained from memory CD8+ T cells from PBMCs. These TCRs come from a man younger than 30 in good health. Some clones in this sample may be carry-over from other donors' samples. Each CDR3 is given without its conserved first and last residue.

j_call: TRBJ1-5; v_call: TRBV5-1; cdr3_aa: ASSLEPDQGGQPQH
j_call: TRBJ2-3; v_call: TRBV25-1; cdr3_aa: ASSEGSASYTQY
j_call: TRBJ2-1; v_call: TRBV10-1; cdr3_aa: ASSESGWTDYNEQF
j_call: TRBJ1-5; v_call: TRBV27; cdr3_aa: ASSPGGNLQPQH
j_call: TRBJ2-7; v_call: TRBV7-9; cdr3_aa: ASSFRTGVGYEQY
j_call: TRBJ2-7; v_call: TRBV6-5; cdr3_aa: ASSGRVSTEQY
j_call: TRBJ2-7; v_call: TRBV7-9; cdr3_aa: ASSLLAGDLYEQY
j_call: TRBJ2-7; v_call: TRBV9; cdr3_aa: ASSVGLSSYEQY
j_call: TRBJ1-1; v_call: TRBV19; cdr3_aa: ASDPGPNTEAF
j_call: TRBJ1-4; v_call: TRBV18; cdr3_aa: ASSWDRVEEKLF
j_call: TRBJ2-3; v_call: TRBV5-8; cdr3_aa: ASSSYIMTETSTDTQY
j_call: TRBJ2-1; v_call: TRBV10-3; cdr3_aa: AISDRLAGGASYNEQF
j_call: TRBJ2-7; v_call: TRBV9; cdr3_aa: ASSVGLAEGGYEQY
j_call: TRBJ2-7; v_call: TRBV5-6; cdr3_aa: ASSLGTKYEQY
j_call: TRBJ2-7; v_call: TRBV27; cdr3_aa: ASSLLAGGAGEQY
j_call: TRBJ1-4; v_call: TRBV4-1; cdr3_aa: ASSQGRDRGGSNEKLF
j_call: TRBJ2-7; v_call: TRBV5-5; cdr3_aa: ASSLTSHEQY
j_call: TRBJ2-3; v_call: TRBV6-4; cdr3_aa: ASSALAGTTDTQY